The present T cell receptor beta chain was sequenced within a study of spatial heterogeneity in lung cancer. Study-wide context: Detection consistently captured more beta-chain sequences than alpha-chain sequences. Study observations and caveats: In tumors, expanded intratumoral alpha and beta TCR counts tracked mutation counts.

TCRdb ran MiXCR on the 5' RACE reads and lists one entry per CDR3 protein. The sample shows about 1,300 distinct CDR3 sequences, approximately 5% of them seen only once. This CDR3 comprises 12 residues. Germline V lookup: CDR1 LGHDT, CDR2 YNNKEL (reference sequence). Between the trimmed V and J ends, which lost 2 bases and 6 bases, there was a span of 4 bases. This clonotype is labeled medium-sized. Its antigen remains unidentified. The time point: sample taken at primary tumor resection. Sequencing used lung tumor tissue, obtained at surgery. The sequence was collected from a male donor with early-stage non-small cell lung cancer. V is TRBV3-1 and J is TRBJ2-2; D is ambiguous. CDR3 DNA: TGTGCCAGCAGCCAAAGCGCCGGGGAGCTGTTTTTT. Encoded protein: CASSQSAGELFF.